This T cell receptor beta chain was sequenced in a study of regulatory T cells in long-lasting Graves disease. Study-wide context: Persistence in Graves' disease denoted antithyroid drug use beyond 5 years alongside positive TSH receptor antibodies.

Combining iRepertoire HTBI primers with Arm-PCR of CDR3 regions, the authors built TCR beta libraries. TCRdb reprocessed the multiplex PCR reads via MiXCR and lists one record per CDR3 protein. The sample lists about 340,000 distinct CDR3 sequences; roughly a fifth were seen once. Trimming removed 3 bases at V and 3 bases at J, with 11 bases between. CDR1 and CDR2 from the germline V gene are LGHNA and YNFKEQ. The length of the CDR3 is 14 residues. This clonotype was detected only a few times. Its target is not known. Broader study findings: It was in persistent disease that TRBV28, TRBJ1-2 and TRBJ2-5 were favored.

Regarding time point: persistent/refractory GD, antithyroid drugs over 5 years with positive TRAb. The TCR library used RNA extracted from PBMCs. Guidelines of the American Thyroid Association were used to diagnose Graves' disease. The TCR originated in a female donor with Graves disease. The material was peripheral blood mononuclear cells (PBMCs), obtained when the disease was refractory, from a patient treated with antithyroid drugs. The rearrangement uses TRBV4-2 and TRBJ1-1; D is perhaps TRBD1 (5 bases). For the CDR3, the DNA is TGTGCCAGCAGCCAGAGGGGAGCGGACACTGAAGCTTTCTTT. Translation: CASSQRGADTEAFF.